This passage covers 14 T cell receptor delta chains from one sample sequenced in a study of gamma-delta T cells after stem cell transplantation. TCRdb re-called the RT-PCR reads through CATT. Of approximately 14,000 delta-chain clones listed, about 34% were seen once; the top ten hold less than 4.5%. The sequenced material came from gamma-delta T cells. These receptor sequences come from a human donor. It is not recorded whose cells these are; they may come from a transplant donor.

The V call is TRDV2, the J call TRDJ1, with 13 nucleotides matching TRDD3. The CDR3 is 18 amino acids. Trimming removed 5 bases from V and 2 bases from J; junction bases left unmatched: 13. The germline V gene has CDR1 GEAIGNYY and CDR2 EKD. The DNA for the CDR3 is TGTGCCTGTGGAGGGGCTTACTGGGGGATACGGGGGACCGATAAACTCATCTTT. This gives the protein CACGGAYWGIRGTDKLIF.

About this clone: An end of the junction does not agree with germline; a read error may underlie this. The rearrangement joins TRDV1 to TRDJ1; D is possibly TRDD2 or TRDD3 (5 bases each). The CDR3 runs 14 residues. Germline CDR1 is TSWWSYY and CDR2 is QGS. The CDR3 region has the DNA TGTGCTCGTGGGGCTTTCCTGGATGACGATCAACTCATCTTT. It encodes CARGAFLDDDQLIF.

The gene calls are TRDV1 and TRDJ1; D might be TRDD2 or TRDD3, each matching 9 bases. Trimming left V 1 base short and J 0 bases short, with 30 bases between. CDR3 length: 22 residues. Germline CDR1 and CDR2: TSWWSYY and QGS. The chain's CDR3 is CALGEPPSYVLWGILNTDKLIF. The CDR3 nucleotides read TGTGCTCTTGGGGAACCACCTTCCTACGTCCTCTGGGGGATCCTAAACACCGATAAACTCATCTTT.

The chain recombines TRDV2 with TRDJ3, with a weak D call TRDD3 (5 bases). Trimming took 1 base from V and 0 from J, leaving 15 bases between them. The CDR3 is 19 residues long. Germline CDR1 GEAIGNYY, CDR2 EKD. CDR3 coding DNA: TGTGCCTGTGACACGGTCGATACACTAAGCTCCTGGGACACCCGACAGATGTTTTTC. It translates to CACDTVDTLSSWDTRQMFF.

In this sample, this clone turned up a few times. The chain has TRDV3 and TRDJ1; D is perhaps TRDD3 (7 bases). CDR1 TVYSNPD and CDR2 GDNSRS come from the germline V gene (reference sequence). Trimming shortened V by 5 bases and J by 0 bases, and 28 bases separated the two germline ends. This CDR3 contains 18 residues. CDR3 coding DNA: TGTGCCAACGAAGTCCTACACTTACTGGGGAGGTACACCGATAAACTCATCTTT. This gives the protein CANEVLHLLGRYTDKLIF.

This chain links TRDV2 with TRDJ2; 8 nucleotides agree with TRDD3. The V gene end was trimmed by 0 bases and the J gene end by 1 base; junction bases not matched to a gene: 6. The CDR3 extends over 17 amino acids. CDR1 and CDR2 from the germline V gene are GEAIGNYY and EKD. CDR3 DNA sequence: TGTGCCTGTGACACCCTGGGGGACTCTGATTTGACAGCACAACTCTTCTTT. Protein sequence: CACDTLGDSDLTAQLFF.

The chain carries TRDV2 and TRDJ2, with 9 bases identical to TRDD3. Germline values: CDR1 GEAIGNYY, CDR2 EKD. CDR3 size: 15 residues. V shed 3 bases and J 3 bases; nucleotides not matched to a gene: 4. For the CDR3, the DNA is TGTGCCTGTGACCGACTGGGGGACATGACAGCACAACTCTTCTTT. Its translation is CACDRLGDMTAQLFF.

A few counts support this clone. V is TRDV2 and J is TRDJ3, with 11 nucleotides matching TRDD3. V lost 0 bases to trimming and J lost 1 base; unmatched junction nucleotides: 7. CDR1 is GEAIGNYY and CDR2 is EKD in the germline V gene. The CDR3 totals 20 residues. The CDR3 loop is CACDTWGIRVGSWDTRQMFF. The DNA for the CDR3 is TGTGCCTGTGACACCTGGGGGATACGCGTGGGGTCCTGGGACACCCGACAGATGTTTTTC.

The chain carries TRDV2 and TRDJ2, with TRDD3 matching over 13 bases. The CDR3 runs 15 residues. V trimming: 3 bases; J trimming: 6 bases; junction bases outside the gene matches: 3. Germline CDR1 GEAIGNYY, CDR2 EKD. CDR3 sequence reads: CACDVLGDTPAQLFF. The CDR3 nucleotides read TGTGCCTGTGACGTACTGGGGGATACGCCAGCACAACTCTTCTTT.

The CDR3 sequence: CAGVINRNFLPLWDTRQMFF. The CDR3 nucleotides are TGTGCGGGGGTCATAAACCGAAACTTCCTACCCCTCTGGGACACCCGACAGATGTTTTTC. The chain carries TRDV3 and TRDJ3; TRDD2 matches 8 bases. Per germline, CDR1 TVYSNPD and CDR2 GDNSRS (reference sequence). This CDR3 is built from 20 residues.

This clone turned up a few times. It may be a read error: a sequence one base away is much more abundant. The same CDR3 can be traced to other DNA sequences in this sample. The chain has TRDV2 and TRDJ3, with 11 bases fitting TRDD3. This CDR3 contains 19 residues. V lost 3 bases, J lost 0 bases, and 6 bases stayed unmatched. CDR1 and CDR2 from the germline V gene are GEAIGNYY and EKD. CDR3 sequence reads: CACDPVLGDSSWDTRQMFF. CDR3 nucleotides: TGTGCCTGTGACCCCGTACTGGGGGATAGCTCCTGGGACACCCGACAGATGTTTTTC.

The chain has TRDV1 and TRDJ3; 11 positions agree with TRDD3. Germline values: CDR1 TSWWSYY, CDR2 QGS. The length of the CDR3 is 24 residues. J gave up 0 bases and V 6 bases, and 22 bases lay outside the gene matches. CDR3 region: CALGFHLPTELGDTGSWDTRQMFF. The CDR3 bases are TGTGCTCTTGGTTTCCACCTTCCTACAGAGCTGGGGGATACAGGCTCCTGGGACACCCGACAGATGTTTTTC.

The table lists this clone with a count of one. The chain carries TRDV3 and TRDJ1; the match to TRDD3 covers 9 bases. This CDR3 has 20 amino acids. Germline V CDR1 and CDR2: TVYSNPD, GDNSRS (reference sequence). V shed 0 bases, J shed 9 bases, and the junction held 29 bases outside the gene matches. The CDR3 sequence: CAFRKPACLQARTGGEQLIF. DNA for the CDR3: TGTGCCTTTAGAAAACCGGCCTGCCTACAGGCTCGTACTGGGGGAGAACAACTCATCTTT.

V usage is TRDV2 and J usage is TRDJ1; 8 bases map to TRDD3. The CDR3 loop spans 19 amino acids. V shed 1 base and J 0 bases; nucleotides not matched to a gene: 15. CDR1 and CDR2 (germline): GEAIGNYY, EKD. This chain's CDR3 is CACDTGYLPGGPYTDKLIF. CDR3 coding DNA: TGTGCCTGTGACACGGGCTACCTACCTGGGGGACCGTACACCGATAAACTCATCTTT.